These 25 T cell receptor beta chains came from one sample sequenced in a study of cytotoxic CD8 clonotypes in ibrutinib-treated CLL. Measured with immunoSEQ multiplex PCR; TCRdb has only the in-frame clones, and not every one. Here the sample spans around 130,000 clones, under 90% being singletons. This specimen consisted of PBMCs, obtained after 24 months of ibrutinib treatment. The receptors shown here come from a human donor with chronic lymphocytic leukemia.

The chain has TRBV19 and TRBJ2-7; 13 nucleotides match TRBD2. The CDR3 has 16 amino acids. From germline, CDR1 is LNHDA and CDR2 SQIVND (reference sequence). V lost 7 bases to trimming and J lost 4 bases; unmatched junction nucleotides: 10. In DNA, the CDR3 is TGTGCCAGTAACCAACCCGGGACTAGCGGGGTTTACGAGCAGTACTTC. It is translated as CASNQPGTSGVYEQYF.

The chain's CDR3 is CASSDSGLINSPLHF. CDR3 coding DNA: TGTGCCAGCAGCGATTCCGGGTTAATTAATTCACCCCTCCACTTT. This chain connects TRBV9 to TRBJ1-6; no firm D call. With 3 bases removed from V and 6 bases from J, the gap between germline ends came to 13 bases. The CDR3 is made up of 15 amino acids. The germline V gene has CDR1 SGDLS and CDR2 YYNGEE.

The CDR3 region is CASSEGSSYEQYF. As DNA, the CDR3 is TGCGCCAGCAGTGAGGGCAGCTCCTACGAGCAGTACTTC. This chain connects TRBV10-1 to TRBJ2-7, with D hard to call. CDR1 and CDR2 (germline): WNHNN, SYGVQD (reference sequence). The germline V and J ends were trimmed by 2 bases and 0 bases, with 5 bases remaining between them. The CDR3 spans 13 residues.

This rearrangement joins TRBV28 to TRBJ2-5; 8 positions agree with TRBD1. The V gene end was trimmed by 6 bases and the J gene end by 5 bases; junction bases not matched to a gene: 2. Germline V lookup: CDR1 MDHEN, CDR2 SYDVKM. The CDR3 has 12 amino acids. Here the CDR3 reads CASRGTGETQYF. CDR3 nucleotides: TGTGCCAGCAGGGGGACAGGCGAGACCCAGTACTTC.

This clone was detected once. The chain links TRBV7-2 to TRBJ1-2; TRBD1 agrees at 8 bases. Germline V CDR1 and CDR2: SGHTA, FQGNSA. With V trimmed by 5 bases and J by 2 bases, 4 bases remained unmatched. CDR3 size: 14 residues. The CDR3 DNA sequence: TGTGCCAGCAGCGTGGACAGGGCCAACTATGGCTACACCTTC. As protein: CASSVDRANYGYTF.

The chain is built from TRBV9 and TRBJ2-3; 9 bases match TRBD2. Germline V lookup: CDR1 SGDLS, CDR2 YYNGEE. The V and J ends lost 0 bases and 4 bases, in that order; junction bases with no gene match: 3. The CDR3 runs 15 residues. Here the CDR3 reads CASSVEKRGADTQYF. In DNA, the CDR3 is TGTGCCAGCAGCGTAGAAAAGCGGGGGGCAGATACGCAGTATTTT. The full variable domain, its missing parts supplied by reference TRBV9 and TRBJ2-3, is DSGVTQTPKHLITATGQRVTLRCSPRSGDLSVYWYQQSLDQGLQFLIQYYNGEERAKGNILERFSAQQFPDLHSELNLSSLELGDSALYFCASSVEKRGADTQYFGPGTRLTVL.

The V and J genes are TRBV6-5 and TRBJ1-5; D is possibly TRBD1 (6 bases). Per germline, CDR1 MNHEY and CDR2 SVGAGI. Trimming left V 5 bases short and J 2 bases short, with 13 bases between. The CDR3 totals 15 residues. CDR3: CASSNRGSGNQPQHF. DNA of the CDR3: TGTGCCAGCAGTAATAGGGGGTCGGGCAATCAGCCCCAGCATTTT.

The chain's CDR3 is CASSRQGATDTQYF. DNA of the CDR3: TGTGCCAGCAGCCGACAGGGCGCCACAGATACGCAGTATTTT. This sequence joins TRBV9 and TRBJ2-3; 7 bases map to TRBD1. V trimming: 4 bases; J trimming: 2 bases; junction bases outside the gene matches: 4. Germline V gene sequence: CDR1 SGDLS, CDR2 YYNGEE. The CDR3 has 14 amino acids.

V and J are TRBV6-6 and TRBJ2-7; D unresolved. V lost 0 bases to trimming and J lost 2 bases, with 8 bases between them. The CDR3 is made up of 14 amino acids. Germline CDR1 reads MNHNY; CDR2 reads SVGAGI (reference sequence). In DNA, the CDR3 is TGTGCCAGCAGTTACTCAGACACAACCTACGAGCAGTACTTC. Translation gives CASSYSDTTYEQYF.

The chain has TRBV7-8 and TRBJ2-1; 8 bases are a match to TRBD2. The V and J ends lost 3 bases and 2 bases, in that order; junction bases with no gene match: 0. This CDR3 has 14 residues. Germline CDR1 and CDR2: SGHVS and FQNEAQ. The CDR3 DNA sequence: TGTGCCAGCAGCTTCGGGGGGGCCTACAATGAGCAGTTCTTC. As protein: CASSFGGAYNEQFF.

The rearrangement uses TRBV21-1 and TRBJ1-6; TRBD1 is taken as the D call from the table, unchecked against the DNA. TRBV21-1 is a known pseudogene. The CDR3 has 18 residues. The CDR3 protein is CASSKDTIVPDENSPLHF. CDR3 nucleotides: TGTGCCAGCAGCAAAGATACAATTGTTCCAGATGAAAATTCACCCCTCCACTTT.

The genes are TRBV5-1 and TRBJ2-7; D call uncertain. The germline V gene has CDR1 SGHRS and CDR2 YFSETQ. Trimming shortened V by 0 bases and J by 2 bases, and 15 bases separated the two germline ends. The CDR3 is 16 residues long. The CDR3 spells CASSLVEITGPYEQYF. The DNA for the CDR3 is TGCGCCAGCAGCTTGGTAGAGATCACCGGGCCCTACGAGCAGTACTTC.

This chain joins TRBV4-1 and TRBJ2-1, with D perhaps matching TRBD2 (5 bases). The CDR3 sequence is 17 residues long. Germline-derived CDR1 and CDR2 are MGHRA and YSYEKL. V lost 4 bases and J lost 3, with 19 bases in between. CDR3 sequence: CASSLVGPGSYYNEQFF. Here the CDR3 DNA reads TGCGCCAGCAGCCTTGTCGGACCGGGATCTTACTACAATGAGCAGTTCTTC.

This rearrangement joins TRBV10-3 to TRBJ2-2, with D hard to call. The germline V and J ends were trimmed by 0 bases and 5 bases, with 7 bases remaining between them. The CDR3 is 14 amino acids. The germline V gene has CDR1 ENHRY and CDR2 SYGVKD. The CDR3 sequence: CAISESWVTGELFF. In DNA form, the CDR3 reads TGTGCCATCAGTGAGTCATGGGTAACCGGGGAGCTGTTTTTT.

This rearrangement joins TRBV30 to TRBJ2-5; 11 bases agree with TRBD2. There are 13 residues in the CDR3. V was clipped by 5 bases and J by 5 bases; unmatched bases: 4. The V gene's germline CDR1 is GTSNPN and CDR2 SVGIG (reference sequence). The CDR3 bases are TGTGCCTGGCGGACTAGCGGGTTGGAGACCCAGTACTTC. This encodes CAWRTSGLETQYF.

As DNA, the CDR3 is TGTGCCAGCAGTGAGTTGGGACAGGGCTACTACGAGCAGTACTTC. It translates to CASSELGQGYYEQYF. J is TRBJ2-7 and V is TRBV6-1; the match to TRBD1 covers 9 bases. Germline-derived CDR1 and CDR2 are MNHNS and SASEGT. This CDR3 has 15 residues. After removal of 3 bases from V and 3 bases from J, the junction contained 6 bases not matched to a gene.

This chain links TRBV14 with TRBJ2-3; 8 bases agree with TRBD2. The V and J ends lost 1 base and 2 bases, in that order; junction bases with no gene match: 5. CDR1 and CDR2 from the germline V gene are SGHDN and FVKESK. This CDR3 region has 16 residues. CDR3 in DNA: TGTGCCAGCAGCCAAGGTTACGGGGGGGACACAGATACGCAGTATTTT. The encoded protein is CASSQGYGGDTDTQYF.

The V and J genes are TRBV30 and TRBJ1-2; tentatively, D is TRBD1 (5 bases). The germline V and J ends were trimmed by 1 base and 2 bases, with 14 bases remaining between them. CDR1 is GTSNPN, CDR2 SVGIG, per germline (reference sequence). The CDR3 consists of 15 residues. The CDR3 DNA reads as TGTGCCTGGAGTGAGTCTCAGGGAGAGAACTATGGCTACACCTTC. It is translated as CAWSESQGENYGYTF. Full variable domain (rest looked up from reference TRBV30 and TRBJ1-2): SQTIHQWPATLVQPVGSPLSLECTVEGTSNPNLYWYRQAAGRGLQLLFYSVGIGQISSEVPQNLSASRPQDRQFILSSKKLLLSDSGFYLCAWSESQGENYGYTFGSGTRLTVV.

The genes are TRBV10-3 and TRBJ2-2; D ambiguous. The CDR3 is 15 amino acids. Trimming took off 2 bases at V and 2 bases at J, with 9 bases between the two ends. Germline-derived CDR1 and CDR2 are ENHRY and SYGVKD. The CDR3 coding sequence is TGTGCCATCAGTGAGAATGGCAGAAACACCGGGGAGCTGTTTTTT. Its translation: CAISENGRNTGELFF.

This chain joins TRBV2 and TRBJ2-3, with 7 bases aligning to TRBD1. CDR3 length: 14 amino acids. With 6 bases clipped from V and 2 bases from J, the junction kept 5 bases outside the gene matches. CDR1 is SNHLY, CDR2 FYNNEI, per germline. The CDR3 sequence: CASSRDSVTDTQYF. In DNA, the CDR3 is TGTGCCAGCAGCCGGGACAGTGTCACAGATACGCAGTATTTT.

The V call is TRBV9, the J call TRBJ1-2; no clear D gene. The CDR3 has 14 residues. V was trimmed by 3 bases and J by 4 bases, leaving 13 bases between them. The germline V gene has CDR1 SGDLS and CDR2 YYNGEE. The CDR3 is CASSAIGRAYGYTF. DNA of the CDR3: TGTGCCAGCAGCGCAATTGGTCGGGCCTATGGCTACACCTTC.

The chain combines TRBV10-3 with TRBJ2-7, with D possibly being TRBD2 (6 bases). V dropped 10 bases and J dropped 2 bases, with 21 bases sitting between them. The length of the CDR3 is 15 residues. The germline gives CDR1 ENHRY, CDR2 SYGVKD. The chain's CDR3 is CATLWEGTGAYEQYF. The CDR3 region has the DNA TGTGCCACCCTGTGGGAAGGGACGGGAGCCTACGAGCAGTACTTC.

The chain couples TRBV11-3 to TRBJ1-1, with a weak D call TRBD1 (6 bases). This CDR3 comprises 13 residues. V lost 3 bases to trimming and J lost 11 bases, with 16 bases between them. The germline gives CDR1 SGHNT, CDR2 YENEEA. CDR3 DNA sequence: TGTGCCAGCAGCTTCACGGGGGGCCCTCCCGCTTTCTTT. Translating it yields CASSFTGGPPAFF. The full variable domain, its missing parts supplied by reference TRBV11-3 and TRBJ1-1, is EAGVVQSPRYKIIEKKQPVAFWCNPISGHNTLYWYLQNLGQGPELLIRYENEEAVDDSQLPKDRFSAERLKGVDSTLKIQPAELGDSAVYLCASSFTGGPPAFFGQGTRLTVV.

The genes are TRBV7-3 and TRBJ2-2; 11 bases map to TRBD2. V gave up 3 bases and J gave up 1 base; unmatched junction bases: 16. Germline V lookup: CDR1 SGHTA, CDR2 FQGTGA. The CDR3 runs 21 residues. CDR3 sequence reads: CASSFPTGTSGAGGNTGELFF. The CDR3 region has the DNA TGTGCCAGCAGCTTTCCTACCGGGACTAGCGGTGCCGGTGGGAACACCGGGGAGCTGTTTTTT.

CDR3 residues: CASSVTGGYNEQFF. The CDR3 region has the DNA TGTGCCAGCAGTGTCACCGGGGGATACAATGAGCAGTTCTTC. This chain joins TRBV28 and TRBJ2-1; a weak D match, TRBD2 (6 bases). The length of the CDR3 is 14 residues. The V gene lost 5 bases and the J gene lost 4 bases, with 12 bases spanning the gap. In germline, CDR1 is MDHEN, CDR2 SYDVKM. The complete variable domain, with remaining parts taken from reference TRBV28 and TRBJ2-1, reads DVKVTQSSRYLVKRTGEKVFLECVQDMDHENMFWYRQDPGLGLRLIYFSYDVKMKEKGDIPEGYSVSREKKERFSLILESASTNQTSMYLCASSVTGGYNEQFFGPGTRLTVL.